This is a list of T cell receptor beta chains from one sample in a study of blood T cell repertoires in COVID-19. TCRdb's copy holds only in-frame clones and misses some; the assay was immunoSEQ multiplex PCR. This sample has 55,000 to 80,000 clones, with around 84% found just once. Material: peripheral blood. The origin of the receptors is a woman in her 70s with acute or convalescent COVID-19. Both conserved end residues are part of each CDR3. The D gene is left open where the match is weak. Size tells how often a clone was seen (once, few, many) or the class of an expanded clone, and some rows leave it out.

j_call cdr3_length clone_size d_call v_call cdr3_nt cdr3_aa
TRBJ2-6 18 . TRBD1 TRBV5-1 TGCGCCAGCAGCTTTAAGGGGGCGGAAGGGTCTGGGGCCAACGTCCTGACTTTC CASSFKGAEGSGANVLTF
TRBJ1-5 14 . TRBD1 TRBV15 TGTGCCACCAGCAGGACAGGGCTTTATCAGCCCCAGCATTTT CATSRTGLYQPQHF
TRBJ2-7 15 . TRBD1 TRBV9 TGTGCCAGCAGCGTAGGAAGGGGGCGCGTTTACGAGCAGTACTTC CASSVGRGRVYEQYF
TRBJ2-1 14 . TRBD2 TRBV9 TGTGCCAGCAGCCAAGCGGGGCGCTACAATGAGCAGTTCTTC CASSQAGRYNEQFF
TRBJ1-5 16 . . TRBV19 TGTGCCAGTGAAACAGGGAACCGGTATAGCAATCAGCCCCAGCATTTT CASETGNRYSNQPQHF
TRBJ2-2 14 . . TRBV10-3 TGTGCCATCAGTGAGTCAGAGCCCCAACGGGAGCTGTTTTTT CAISESEPQRELFF
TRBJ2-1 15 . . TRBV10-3 TGTGCCATCAGTAAGTGGGGGGAGGAGGGGAATGAGCAGTTCTTC CAISKWGEEGNEQFF
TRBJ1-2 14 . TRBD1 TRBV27 TGTGCCAGCAGTTTGACAGGGGCTGACTATGGCTACACCTTC CASSLTGADYGYTF
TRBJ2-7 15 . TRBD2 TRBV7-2 TGTGCCAGCAGCTGGGGACTAGCTGAGTCCTACGAGCAGTACTTC CASSWGLAESYEQYF
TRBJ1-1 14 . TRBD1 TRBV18 TGTGCCAGCTACGGACAGGGGATGAGCACTGAAGCTTTCTTT CASYGQGMSTEAFF
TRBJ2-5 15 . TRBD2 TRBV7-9 TGTGCCAGCAGCTTAGTTGACGGGAGGGCGGAGACCCAGTACTTC CASSLVDGRAETQYF
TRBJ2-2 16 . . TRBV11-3 TGTGCCAGCAGCTTAGGGGGCAGGGGGAACACCGGGGAGCTGTTTTTT CASSLGGRGNTGELFF
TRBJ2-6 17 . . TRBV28 TGTGCCAGCACGCGGGGGCATTCAAGCTCTGGGGCCAACGTCCTGACTTTC CASTRGHSSSGANVLTF
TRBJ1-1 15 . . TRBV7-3 TGTGCCAGCAGTCCACGCTCCGGACAGTCCACTGAAGCTTTCTTT CASSPRSGQSTEAFF
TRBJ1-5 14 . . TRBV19 TGTGCCAGTACCTCAGGAGGACTCAATCAGCCCCAGCATTTT CASTSGGLNQPQHF
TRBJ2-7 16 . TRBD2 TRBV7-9 TGTGCCAGCAGCACCTGGGGGCTAGCGGGAGCCTACGAGCAGTACTTC CASSTWGLAGAYEQYF
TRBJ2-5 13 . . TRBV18 TGTGCCAGCTCACCACTCAGTGAAGAGACCCAGTACTTC CASSPLSEETQYF
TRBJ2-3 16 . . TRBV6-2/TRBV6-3 TGTGCCAGCAGTCCATACAGGGTTTCTAGCACAGATACGCAGTATTTT CASSPYRVSSTDTQYF
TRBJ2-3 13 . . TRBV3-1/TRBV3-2 TGTGCCAGCAGCCTAGAAGATAGATATACGCAGTATTTT CASSLEDRYTQYF
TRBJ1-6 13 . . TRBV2 TGTGCCAGCAGTGATGGAGGAGGTTCACCCCTCCACTTT CASSDGGGSPLHF
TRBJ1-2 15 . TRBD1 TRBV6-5 TGTGCCAGCAGAGGACAGGGAAATACTAACTATGGCTACACCTTC CASRGQGNTNYGYTF
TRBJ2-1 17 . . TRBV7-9 TGTGCCAGCAGCTTATATGTCTCGGGGGTCTCCTACAATGAGCAGTTCTTC CASSLYVSGVSYNEQFF
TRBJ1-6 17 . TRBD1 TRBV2 TGTGCCAGCAGTGAAGTGCCACAGGGGGCCTATAATTCACCCCTCCACTTT CASSEVPQGAYNSPLHF
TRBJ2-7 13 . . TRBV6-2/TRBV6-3 TGTGCCAGCAGTCACCCCGTTGGGCACGAGCAGTACTTC CASSHPVGHEQYF
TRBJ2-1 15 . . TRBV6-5 TGTGCCAGCAGGGCCCCGGGGGGCACCTACAATGAGCAGTTCTTC CASRAPGGTYNEQFF
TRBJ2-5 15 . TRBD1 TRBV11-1 TGTGCCAGCAGCTTCCGGACAGGGGGCGCAGAGACCCAGTACTTC CASSFRTGGAETQYF
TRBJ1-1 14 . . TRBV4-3 TGCGCCAGCAGCCAAGATATCAGGAACACTGAAGCTTTCTTT CASSQDIRNTEAFF
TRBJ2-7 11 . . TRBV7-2 TGTGCCAGCAGTTATAGCGGCGAGCAGTACTTC CASSYSGEQYF
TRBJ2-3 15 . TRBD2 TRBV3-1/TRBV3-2 TGTGCCAGCAGCCAAGACCGGGACTACACAGATACGCAGTATTTT CASSQDRDYTDTQYF
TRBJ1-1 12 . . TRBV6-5 TGTGCCAGCGGCAGGTTTGGCACTGAAGCTTTCTTT CASGRFGTEAFF
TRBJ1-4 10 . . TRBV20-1 TGCAGTGCCAGGGATGAAAAACTGTTTTTT CSARDEKLFF
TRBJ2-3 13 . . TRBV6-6 TGTGCCAGCAGTTACTCGAGCGTTGATACGCAGTATTTT CASSYSSVDTQYF
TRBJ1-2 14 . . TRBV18 TGTGCCAGCTCACCAGGTCCAGGGAACTATGGCTACACCTTC CASSPGPGNYGYTF
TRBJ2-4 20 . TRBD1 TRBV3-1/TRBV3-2 TGTGCCAGCAGCCAAGACCCCGGGACAGGGGGCCAAGGGACCAAAAACATTCAGTACTTC CASSQDPGTGGQGTKNIQYF
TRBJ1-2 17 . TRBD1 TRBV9 TGTGCCAGCAGCCCGACCCCCCCCCTCGGGACAGACAAAGGCTACACCTTC CASSPTPPLGTDKGYTF
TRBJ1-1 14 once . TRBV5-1 TGCGCCAGCAGCCTTTCCCAGGGAAACACTGAAGCTTTCTTT CASSLSQGNTEAFF
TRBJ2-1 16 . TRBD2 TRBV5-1 TGCGCCAGCAGCCCCGGGACTAGCGGGAGAATGAACGAGCAGTTCTTC CASSPGTSGRMNEQFF
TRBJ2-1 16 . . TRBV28 TGTGCCAGCAGTTTATCCCTAGGAATCGGCTACAATGAGCAGTTCTTC CASSLSLGIGYNEQFF
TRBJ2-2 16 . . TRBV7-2 TGTGCCAGCAGCTTAGTTGGGCTAGCGCCCACCGGGGAGCTGTTTTTT CASSLVGLAPTGELFF
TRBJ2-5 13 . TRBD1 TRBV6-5 TGTGCCAGCAGGCCGACAGGGGAAGAGACCCAGTACTTC CASRPTGEETQYF
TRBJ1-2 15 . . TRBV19 TGTGCCAGTAGTCTCCTGGGACGGGAGGACTATGGCTACACCTTC CASSLLGREDYGYTF
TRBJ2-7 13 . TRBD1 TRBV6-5 TGTGCCAGCAGCCAACCGACAGGGAACGAGCAGTACTTC CASSQPTGNEQYF
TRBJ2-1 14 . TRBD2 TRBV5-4 TGTGCCAGCAGCCCTCAGAGCGGGGATAATGAGCAGTTCTTC CASSPQSGDNEQFF
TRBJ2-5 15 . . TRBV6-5 TGTGCCAGCAGTTCCCTGGGACTCGGGGTCGAAACCCAGTACTTC CASSSLGLGVETQYF
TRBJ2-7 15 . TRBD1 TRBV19 TGTGCCAGTAGTATAGCACAGGGGGAAGCCTACGAGCAGTACTTC CASSIAQGEAYEQYF
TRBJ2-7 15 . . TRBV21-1 TGTGCCAGCAGCAACAGGACAGGGATTGACTACGAGCAGTACTTC CASSNRTGIDYEQYF